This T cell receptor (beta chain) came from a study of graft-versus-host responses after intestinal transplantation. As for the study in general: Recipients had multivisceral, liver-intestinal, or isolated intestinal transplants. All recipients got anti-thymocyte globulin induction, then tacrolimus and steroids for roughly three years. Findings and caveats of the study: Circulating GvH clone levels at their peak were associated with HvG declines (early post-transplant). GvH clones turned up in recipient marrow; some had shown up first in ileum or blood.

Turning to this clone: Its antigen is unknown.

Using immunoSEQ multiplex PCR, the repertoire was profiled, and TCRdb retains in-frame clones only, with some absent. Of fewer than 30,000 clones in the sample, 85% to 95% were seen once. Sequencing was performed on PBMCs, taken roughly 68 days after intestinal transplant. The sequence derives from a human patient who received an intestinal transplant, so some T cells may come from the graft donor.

The CDR3 nucleotides are TGTGCCAGCAGTTACAGCGGGGGGGCAATCGAGCAGTACTTC. Its translation is CASSYSGGAIEQYF. This rearrangement joins TRBV6-5 to TRBJ2-7; 10 nucleotides align to TRBD2. CDR3 length: 14 amino acids. J gave up 6 bases and V 2 bases, and 4 bases lay outside the gene matches. Germline CDR1 and CDR2: MNHEY and SVGAGI.